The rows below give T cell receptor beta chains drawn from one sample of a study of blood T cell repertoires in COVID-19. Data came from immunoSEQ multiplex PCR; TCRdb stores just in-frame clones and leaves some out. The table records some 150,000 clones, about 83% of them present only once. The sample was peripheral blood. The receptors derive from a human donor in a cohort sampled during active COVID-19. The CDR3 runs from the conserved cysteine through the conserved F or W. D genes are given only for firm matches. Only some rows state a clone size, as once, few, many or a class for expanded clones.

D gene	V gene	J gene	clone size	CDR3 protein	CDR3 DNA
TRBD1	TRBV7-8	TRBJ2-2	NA	CASSDTGTVTGELFF	TGTGCCAGCAGCGACACCGGGACAGTTACCGGGGAGCTGTTTTTT
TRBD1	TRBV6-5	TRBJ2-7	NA	CASREIQGTHEQYF	TGTGCCAGCAGGGAGATACAGGGGACCCACGAGCAGTACTTC
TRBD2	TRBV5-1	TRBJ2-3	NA	CASSPGGRADTQYF	TGCGCCAGCAGCCCGGGAGGGCGCGCAGATACGCAGTATTTT
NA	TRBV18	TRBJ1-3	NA	CASSPQRGGGNTIYF	TGTGCCAGCTCACCACAGAGGGGAGGCGGAAACACCATATATTTT
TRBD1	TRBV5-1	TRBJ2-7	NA	CASSFQGAVYEQYF	TGCGCCAGCAGCTTCCAGGGGGCCGTTTACGAGCAGTACTTC
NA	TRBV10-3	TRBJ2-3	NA	CAISMGLTDTQYF	TGTGCCATTTCCATGGGGCTGACAGATACGCAGTATTTT
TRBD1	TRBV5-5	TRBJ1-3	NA	CASSRTGGSGNTIYF	TGTGCCAGCAGTAGGACAGGGGGCTCTGGAAACACCATATATTTT
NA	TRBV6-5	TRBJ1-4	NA	CASSYTPATNEKLFF	TGTGCCAGCAGTTACACTCCGGCAACTAATGAAAAACTGTTTTTT
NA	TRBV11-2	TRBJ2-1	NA	CASSLGRVGQFF	TGTGCCAGCAGCTTAGGGCGGGTCGGGCAGTTCTTC
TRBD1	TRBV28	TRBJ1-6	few	CASSLPGQKNSPLHF	TGTGCCAGCAGTTTACCGGGACAGAAGAATTCACCCCTCCACTTT
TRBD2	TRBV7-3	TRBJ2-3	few	CASSFGLAGDTQYF	TGTGCCAGCAGCTTTGGACTAGCGGGAGATACGCAGTATTTT
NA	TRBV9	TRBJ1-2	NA	CASSVIFRASYGYTF	TGTGCCAGCAGCGTCATATTCAGGGCGTCATATGGCTACACCTTC
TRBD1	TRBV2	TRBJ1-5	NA	CASSPDRLPQPQHF	TGTGCCAGCAGTCCGGACAGGCTTCCTCAGCCCCAGCATTTT
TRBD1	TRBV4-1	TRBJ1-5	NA	CASSATQGNNQPQHF	TGCGCCAGCAGCGCAACACAGGGGAACAATCAGCCCCAGCATTTT
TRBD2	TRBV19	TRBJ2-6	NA	CASRLAGVLNGANVLTF	TGTGCCAGTAGACTAGCGGGAGTTTTGAATGGGGCCAACGTCCTGACTTTC
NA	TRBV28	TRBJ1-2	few	CASSFGHGYTF	TGTGCCAGCAGTTTTGGGCATGGCTACACCTTC
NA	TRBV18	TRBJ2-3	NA	CASSPVSVGGDTQYF	TGTGCCAGCTCACCAGTGTCAGTCGGGGGAGATACGCAGTATTTT